Listed here are 3 T cell receptor beta chains from one sample, sequenced in a study of T cell repertoires in cytomegalovirus infection (dated by TCRdb to about 2019). Sequencing used an Illumina HiSeq 1500. TCRdb passed the public sequencing reads through fastp at Q25 and MiXCR, retaining productive beta sequences. Rows are unified per CDR3 protein, each entry keeping the most common DNA and genes. The sample table shows 130,000 or so distinct CDR3 sequences, and roughly 6.5% are seen once. Roughly 18% of the sample is held by the ten biggest clonotypes. The sequenced sample consisted of PBMCs. These receptors came from a human donor in good health (CMV status not recorded). Some clones in this sample may be carry-over from other donors' samples.

This clonotype was counted between two and nine times. The V gene is TRBV10-3, the J gene TRBJ2-2; D uncertain. The V end lost 7 bases, the J end lost 5 bases, and 8 bases lay between the germline ends. This CDR3 contains 12 residues. Per the germline V gene, CDR1 is ENHRY and CDR2 is SYGVKD. DNA of the CDR3: TGTGCCATCAAAGCCCCGACCGGGGAGCTGTTTTTT. It codes for CAIKAPTGELFF.

Only a few counts were recorded for this clonotype. V is TRBV19 and J is TRBJ1-3; D not resolved. CDR1 is LNHDA and CDR2 is SQIVND in the germline V gene (reference sequence). With 3 bases removed from V and 2 bases from J, the gap between germline ends came to 8 bases. This CDR3 contains 14 residues. Here the CDR3 DNA reads TGTGCCAGTAGTATTCACAGTCCTGGAAACACCATATATTTT. Protein: CASSIHSPGNTIYF. The complete variable domain, with remaining parts taken from reference TRBV19 and TRBJ1-3, reads DGGITQSPKYLFRKEGQNVTLSCEQNLNHDAMYWYRQDPGQGLRLIYYSQIVNDFQKGDIAEGYSVSREKKESFPLTVTSAQKNPTAFYLCASSIHSPGNTIYFGEGSWLTVV.

In this sample, this clonotype turned up many times. The chain has TRBV6-6 and TRBJ1-6; D remains unclear. The CDR3 spans 14 residues. V lost 0 bases, J lost 10 bases, and 10 bases lay in between. Germline lookup yields CDR1 MNHNY and CDR2 SVGAGI (reference sequence). CDR3 bases: TGTGCCAGCAGTTACTCTCGGTTTCGGTCACCCCTCCACTTT. Encoded protein: CASSYSRFRSPLHF.